This T cell receptor (beta chain) comes out of a study of cytomegalovirus exposure and HLA in healthy donors. Broader study findings: A few CMV-associated chains proved CMV antigen-specific in vitro. Researchers catalogued around 150 TCR beta chains as cytomegalovirus-associated. Using the classifier, cytomegalovirus status was reportedly diagnosed with high specificity and sensitivity.

These donors were members of the roughly 120-subject validation cohort, a group separate from the roughly 670-subject first cohort. The assay was immunoSEQ multiplex PCR, and TCRdb's table has in-frame clones only and misses some. The table has some 200,000 clones, roughly 84% seen once; the top ten hold approximately 3%. For this clone: Antigen unknown.

This CDR3 is 14 amino acids long. V dropped 6 bases and J dropped 0 bases, with 12 bases sitting between them. Germline loops: CDR1 SGHTA, CDR2 FQGNSA. The chain has TRBV7-2 and TRBJ2-7; weak D call: TRBD1 (6 bases). The sequencing input was PBMCs. The receptor comes from a woman aged 18-30 years in good health and CMV-seropositive. The CDR3 here is CASSRDRSSYEQYF. CDR3 nucleotides: TGTGCCAGCAGTCGAGACAGGTCCTCCTACGAGCAGTACTTC. Full variable domain (remainder filled in from reference TRBV7-2 and TRBJ2-7): GAGVSQSPSNKVTEKGKDVELRCDPISGHTALYWYRQSLGQGLEFLIYFQGNSAPDKSGLPSDRFSAERTGGSVSTLTIQRTQQEDSAVYLCASSRDRSSYEQYFGPGTRLTVT.